The 15 T cell receptor beta chains listed next were all sequenced from one sample in a study of T cell changes during pregnancy in multiple sclerosis. The protocol was immunoSEQ multiplex PCR, while the TCRdb copy is restricted to in-frame clones and leaves out a portion. The repertoire holds tens of thousands of clones, with roughly 91% as singletons. The sequencing used CD4+ T cells from peripheral blood mononuclear cells, collected in the third trimester of pregnancy. These TCRs come from a female donor with multiple sclerosis, enrolled in a pregnancy study.

V is TRBV11-2 and J is TRBJ2-3; 7 nucleotides match TRBD2. J lost 0 bases, V lost 2 bases, and 11 bases had no gene match. The CDR3 has 18 residues. The V gene's germline CDR1 is SGHAT and CDR2 FQNNGV. The CDR3 DNA follows: TGTGCCAGCAGCTTAAGAGTAGAGGGACTACCCAGCACAGATACGCAGTATTTT. Translating it yields CASSLRVEGLPSTDTQYF.

The genes are TRBV7-2 and TRBJ1-2; 7 bases fit TRBD1. The CDR3 spans 13 residues. V shed 2 bases and J 8 bases; nucleotides not matched to a gene: 5. Germline CDR1 SGHTA, CDR2 FQGNSA. The CDR3 DNA is TGTGCCAGCAGCTTAAACAGGGGCCGGGGCTACACCTTC. Amino acid sequence: CASSLNRGRGYTF. Full variable domain (missing parts from reference TRBV7-2 and TRBJ1-2): GAGVSQSPSNKVTEKGKDVELRCDPISGHTALYWYRQSLGQGLEFLIYFQGNSAPDKSGLPSDRFSAERTGGSVSTLTIQRTQQEDSAVYLCASSLNRGRGYTFGSGTRLTVV.

The V gene is TRBV6-5, the J gene TRBJ1-5; 9 nucleotides match TRBD1. The CDR3 has 14 residues. J lost 4 bases, V lost 6 bases, and 4 bases had no gene match. CDR1 MNHEY and CDR2 SVGAGI come from the germline V gene. The CDR3 is CASRTGQGNQPQHF. For the CDR3, the DNA is TGTGCCAGCAGGACGGGACAGGGTAATCAGCCCCAGCATTTT.

The chain uses TRBV9 and TRBJ2-5, with D tentatively TRBD2 (6 bases). Germline loops: CDR1 SGDLS, CDR2 YYNGEE. The V end was cut by 4 bases, the J end by 3 bases, with 13 bases between. The CDR3 length is 14 residues. The CDR3 protein is CASSPGVAEETQYF. The CDR3 DNA follows: TGTGCCAGCAGCCCGGGGGTGGCAGAAGAGACCCAGTACTTC.

The V call is TRBV7-6, the J call TRBJ1-1; TRBD1 is a possible D gene (5 bases). This CDR3 comprises 14 residues. Trimming stripped 4 bases from V and 8 bases from J, with 17 bases between. CDR1 and CDR2 (germline): SGHVS, FNYEAQ. In nucleotides, the CDR3 is TGTGCCAGCAGCTCCTTGAAAGGGGCACTCGAAGCTTTCTTT. This gives the protein CASSSLKGALEAFF.

The genes are TRBV29-1 and TRBJ2-5; D is undetermined. V dropped 6 bases and J dropped 5 bases, with 10 bases sitting between them. In germline, CDR1 is SQVTM, CDR2 ANQGSEA. This CDR3 is built from 11 residues. CDR3 nucleotides: TGCAGCGTCGGGTCTGGGGAGACCCAGTACTTC. Encoded protein: CSVGSGETQYF.

This sequence joins TRBV19 and TRBJ2-7, with D tentatively TRBD1 (6 bases). CDR3 length: 13 residues. The germline CDR1 and CDR2 sequences are LNHDA and SQIVND (reference sequence). Trimming removed 5 bases at V and 4 bases at J, with 12 bases between. CDR3 in DNA: TGTGCCAGTAGTCCACAGGGATGGTACGAGCAGTACTTC. Its protein product is CASSPQGWYEQYF. The entire variable domain, with the rest obtained from reference TRBV19 and TRBJ2-7, is as follows: DGGITQSPKYLFRKEGQNVTLSCEQNLNHDAMYWYRQDPGQGLRLIYYSQIVNDFQKGDIAEGYSVSREKKESFPLTVTSAQKNPTAFYLCASSPQGWYEQYFGPGTRLTVT.

The V and J genes are TRBV19 and TRBJ2-3; D ambiguous. This CDR3 is built from 12 residues. The germline CDR1 and CDR2 sequences are LNHDA and SQIVND (reference sequence). The ends were cut back, 6 bases at V and 0 bases at J, with 4 bases in the middle. The CDR3: CASSLSTDTQYF. The CDR3 DNA is TGTGCCAGTAGCCTCAGCACAGATACGCAGTATTTT.

The chain joins TRBV2 to TRBJ1-1, with D possibly matching TRBD1 (6 bases). V was pared by 5 bases and J by 2 bases, with 12 bases between. Germline CDR1 and CDR2: SNHLY and FYNNEI. The CDR3 has 14 residues. The chain's CDR3 is CASSWGRGNTEAFF. The CDR3 nucleotides read TGTGCCAGCAGTTGGGGCAGGGGAAACACTGAAGCTTTCTTT.

This chain links TRBV6-5 with TRBJ1-5; D might be TRBD1 (5 bases). The CDR3 length is 15 residues. CDR1 is MNHEY and CDR2 is SVGAGI in the germline V gene. Trimming left V 2 bases short and J 4 bases short, with 12 bases between. The CDR3: CASSYSSAGNQPQHF. CDR3 coding DNA: TGTGCCAGCAGTTACAGTTCCGCAGGGAATCAGCCCCAGCATTTT.

This rearrangement joins TRBV9 to TRBJ2-3, with a possible D match to TRBD1 (8 bases). The germline V gene has CDR1 SGDLS and CDR2 YYNGEE. V shed 3 bases and J shed 5 bases, with 19 bases lying between them. The CDR3 spans 16 residues. The CDR3 sequence: CASSGAWTGRGDTQYF. In nucleotides, the CDR3 is TGTGCCAGCAGCGGAGCGTGGACAGGGAGGGGAGATACGCAGTATTTT.

V and J are TRBV5-8 and TRBJ1-3, with D possibly matching TRBD1 (5 bases). The CDR3 is 15 amino acids. The germline gives CDR1 SGHTS, CDR2 YDEGEE. V was shortened by 4 bases and J by 1 base, with 12 bases between the two germline ends. DNA for the CDR3: TGTGCCAGCAGCCCTCTCTCAGGGTCTGGAAACACCATATATTTT. This encodes CASSPLSGSGNTIYF.

This clone showed up just a few times. V is TRBV28 and J is TRBJ2-7, with 9 bases identical to TRBD1. With V trimmed by 6 bases and J by 1 base, 10 bases remained unmatched. CDR1 MDHEN and CDR2 SYDVKM come from the germline V gene. The CDR3 is made up of 16 amino acids. CDR3 loop: CASSSPTGTGSYEQYF. The CDR3 region has the DNA TGTGCCAGCAGCTCTCCCACCGGGACAGGGTCCTACGAGCAGTACTTC.

The chain carries TRBV5-1 and TRBJ1-5; TRBD1 aligns across 8 bases. The CDR3 consists of 14 residues. CDR1 and CDR2 from the germline V gene are SGHRS and YFSETQ. V lost 1 base, J lost 6 bases, and 3 bases stayed unmatched. The CDR3 region has the DNA TGCGCCAGCAGCTTGCAGGGGGCCGGTCAGCCCCAGCATTTT. Its protein is CASSLQGAGQPQHF.

The chain uses TRBV7-3 and TRBJ1-1; 7 nucleotides match TRBD1. The V segment lost 2 bases and the J segment 6 bases; nucleotides outside the gene matches: 9. CDR3 length equals 15 residues. Germline-derived CDR1 and CDR2 are SGHTA and FQGTGA. The DNA for the CDR3 is TGTGCCAGCAGCTTACGGGCAGGGGGGACCTCTGAAGCTTTCTTT. This encodes CASSLRAGGTSEAFF.